This TCR beta chain was sequenced in a study of identifying expanded T cells in peripheral blood. Clones were sequenced by immunoSEQ multiplex PCR, and TCRdb holds only the in-frame ones, with some missing. The repertoire holds more than 85,000 clones, with 70% to 90% as singletons. The material sequenced was blood. This receptor was obtained from a person aged 18 to 69 in good health.

In DNA, the CDR3 is TGTGCCAGCAGCTTCCCCGGGACAGGGACCAGAGGCTACACCTTC. Amino acids: CASSFPGTGTRGYTF. The genes are TRBV9 and TRBJ1-2; 9 nucleotides align to TRBD1. The junction had 12 bases not matched to a gene; V was cut back by 4 bases and J by 8 bases. The germline V gene has CDR1 SGDLS and CDR2 YYNGEE. The CDR3 loop spans 15 amino acids.